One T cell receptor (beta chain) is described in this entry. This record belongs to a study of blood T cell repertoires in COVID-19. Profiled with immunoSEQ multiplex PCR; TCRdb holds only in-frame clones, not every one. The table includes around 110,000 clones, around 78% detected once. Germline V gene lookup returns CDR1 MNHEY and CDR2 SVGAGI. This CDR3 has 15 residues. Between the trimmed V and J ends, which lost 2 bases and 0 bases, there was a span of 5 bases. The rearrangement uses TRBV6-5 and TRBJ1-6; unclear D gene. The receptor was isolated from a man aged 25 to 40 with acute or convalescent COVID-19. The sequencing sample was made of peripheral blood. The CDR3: CASSYLSSYNSPLHF. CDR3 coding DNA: TGTGCCAGCAGTTACCTAAGCTCCTATAATTCACCCCTCCACTTT.